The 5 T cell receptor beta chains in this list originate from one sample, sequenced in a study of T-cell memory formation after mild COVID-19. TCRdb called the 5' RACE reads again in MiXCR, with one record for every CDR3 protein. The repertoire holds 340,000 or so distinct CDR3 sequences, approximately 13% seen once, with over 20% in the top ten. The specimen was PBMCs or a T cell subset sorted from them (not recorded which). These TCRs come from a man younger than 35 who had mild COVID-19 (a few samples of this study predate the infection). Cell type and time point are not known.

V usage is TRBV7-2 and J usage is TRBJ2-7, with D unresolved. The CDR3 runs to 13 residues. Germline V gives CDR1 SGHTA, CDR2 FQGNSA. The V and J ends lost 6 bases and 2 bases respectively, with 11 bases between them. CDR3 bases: TGTGCCAGCAGTCCGGTGGGCCCCTACGAGCAGTACTTC. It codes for CASSPVGPYEQYF.

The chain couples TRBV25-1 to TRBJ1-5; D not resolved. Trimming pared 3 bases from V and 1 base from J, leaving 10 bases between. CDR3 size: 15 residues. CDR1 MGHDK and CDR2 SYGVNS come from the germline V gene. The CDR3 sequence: CASSEGSGSNQPQHF. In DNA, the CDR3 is TGTGCCAGCAGTGAGGGGAGCGGGAGCAATCAGCCCCAGCATTTT.

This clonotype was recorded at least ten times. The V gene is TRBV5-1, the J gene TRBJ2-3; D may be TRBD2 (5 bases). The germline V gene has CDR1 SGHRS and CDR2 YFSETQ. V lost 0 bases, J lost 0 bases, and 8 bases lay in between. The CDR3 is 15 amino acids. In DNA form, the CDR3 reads TGCGCCAGCAGCTTGGCCCGGACTAGCACAGATACGCAGTATTTT. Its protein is CASSLARTSTDTQYF.

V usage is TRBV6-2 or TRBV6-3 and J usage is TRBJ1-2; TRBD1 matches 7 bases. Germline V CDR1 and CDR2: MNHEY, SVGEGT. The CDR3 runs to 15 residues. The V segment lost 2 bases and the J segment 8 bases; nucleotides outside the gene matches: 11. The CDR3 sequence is CASSYGQVHSEGYTF. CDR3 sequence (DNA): TGTGCCAGCAGTTACGGACAGGTTCATTCGGAAGGCTACACCTTC.

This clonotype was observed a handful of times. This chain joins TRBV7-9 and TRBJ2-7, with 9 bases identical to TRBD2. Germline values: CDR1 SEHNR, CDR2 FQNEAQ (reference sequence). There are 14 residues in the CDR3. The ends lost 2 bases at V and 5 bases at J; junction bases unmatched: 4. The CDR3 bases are TGTGCCAGCAGCTTATACGCTAGCGGGAACGAGCAGTACTTC. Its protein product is CASSLYASGNEQYF.